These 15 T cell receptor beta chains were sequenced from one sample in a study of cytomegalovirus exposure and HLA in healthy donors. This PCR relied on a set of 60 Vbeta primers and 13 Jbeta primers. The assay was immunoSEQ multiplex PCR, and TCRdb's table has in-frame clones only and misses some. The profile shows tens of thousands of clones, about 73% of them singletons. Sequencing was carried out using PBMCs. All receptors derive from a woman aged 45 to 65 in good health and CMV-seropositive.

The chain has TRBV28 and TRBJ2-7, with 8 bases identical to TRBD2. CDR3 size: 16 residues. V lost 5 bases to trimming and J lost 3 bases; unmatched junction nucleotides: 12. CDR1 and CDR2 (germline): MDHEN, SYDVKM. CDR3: CASSQSPGGAGYEQYF. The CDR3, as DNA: TGTGCCAGCAGTCAGTCCCCCGGGGGGGCCGGCTACGAGCAGTACTTC.

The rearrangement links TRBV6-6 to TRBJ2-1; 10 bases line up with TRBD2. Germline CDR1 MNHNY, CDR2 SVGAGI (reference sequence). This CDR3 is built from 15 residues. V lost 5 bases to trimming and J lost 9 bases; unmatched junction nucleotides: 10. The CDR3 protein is CASSRAGGGSSEQFF. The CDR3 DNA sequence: TGTGCCAGCAGTCGAGCGGGAGGGGGTTCCAGTGAGCAGTTCTTC.

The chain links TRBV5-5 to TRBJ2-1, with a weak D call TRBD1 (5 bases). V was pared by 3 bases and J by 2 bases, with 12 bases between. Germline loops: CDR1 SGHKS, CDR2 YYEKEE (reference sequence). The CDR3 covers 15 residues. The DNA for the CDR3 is TGTGCCAGCAGCTACGAAGGGGCGGCCTACAATGAGCAGTTCTTC. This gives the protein CASSYEGAAYNEQFF.

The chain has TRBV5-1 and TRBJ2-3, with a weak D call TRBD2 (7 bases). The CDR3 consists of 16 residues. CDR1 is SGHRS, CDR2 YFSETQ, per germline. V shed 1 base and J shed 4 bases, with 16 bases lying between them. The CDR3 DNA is TGCGCCAGCAGCTTGACGGGGGGCGCTAATTCAGATACGCAGTATTTT. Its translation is CASSLTGGANSDTQYF.

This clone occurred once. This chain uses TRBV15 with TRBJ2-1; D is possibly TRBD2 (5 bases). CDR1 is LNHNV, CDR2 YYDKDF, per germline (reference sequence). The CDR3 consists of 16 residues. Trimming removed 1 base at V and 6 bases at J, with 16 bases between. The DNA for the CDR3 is TGTGCCACCAGCAGAGTCGGGGATCCCTGGAGCAATGAGCAGTTCTTC. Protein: CATSRVGDPWSNEQFF.

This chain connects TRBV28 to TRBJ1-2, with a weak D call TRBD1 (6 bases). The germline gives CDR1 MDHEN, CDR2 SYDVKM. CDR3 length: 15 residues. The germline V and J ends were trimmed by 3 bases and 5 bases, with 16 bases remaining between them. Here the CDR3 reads CASSLGDTKVYGYTF. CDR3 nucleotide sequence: TGTGCCAGCAGTTTGGGGGACACTAAGGTATATGGCTACACCTTC.

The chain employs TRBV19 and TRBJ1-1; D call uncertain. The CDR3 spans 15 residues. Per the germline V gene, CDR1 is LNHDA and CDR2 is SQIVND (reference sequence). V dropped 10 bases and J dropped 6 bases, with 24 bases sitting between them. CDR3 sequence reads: CATLHPLAPLPEAFF. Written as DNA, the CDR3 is TGTGCCACCTTGCACCCCTTAGCCCCGCTACCTGAAGCTTTCTTT.

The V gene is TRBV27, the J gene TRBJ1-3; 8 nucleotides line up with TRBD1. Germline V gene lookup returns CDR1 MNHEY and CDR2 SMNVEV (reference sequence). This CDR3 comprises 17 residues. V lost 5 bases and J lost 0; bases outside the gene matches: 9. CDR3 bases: TGTGCCAGCAGTCCGACCAAGGACAGGGTCTCTGGAAACACCATATATTTT. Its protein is CASSPTKDRVSGNTIYF.

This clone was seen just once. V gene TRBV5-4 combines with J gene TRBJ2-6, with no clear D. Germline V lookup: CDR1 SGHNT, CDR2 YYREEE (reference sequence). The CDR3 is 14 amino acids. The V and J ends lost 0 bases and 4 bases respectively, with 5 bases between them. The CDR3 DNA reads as TGTGCCAGCAGCTTGGTAACAGGGGCCAACGTCCTGACTTTC. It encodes CASSLVTGANVLTF. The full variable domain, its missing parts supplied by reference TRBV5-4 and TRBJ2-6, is ETGVTQSPTHLIKTRGQQVTLRCSSQSGHNTVSWYQQALGQGPQFIFQYYREEENGRGNFPPRFSGLQFPNYSSELNVNALELDDSALYLCASSLVTGANVLTFGAGSRLTVL.

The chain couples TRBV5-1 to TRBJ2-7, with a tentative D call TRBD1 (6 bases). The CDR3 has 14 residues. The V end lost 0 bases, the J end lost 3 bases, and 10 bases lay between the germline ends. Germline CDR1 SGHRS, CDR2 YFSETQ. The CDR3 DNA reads TGCGCCAGCAGCTTGGAAAGGGGGTTCTACGAGCAGTACTTC. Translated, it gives CASSLERGFYEQYF.

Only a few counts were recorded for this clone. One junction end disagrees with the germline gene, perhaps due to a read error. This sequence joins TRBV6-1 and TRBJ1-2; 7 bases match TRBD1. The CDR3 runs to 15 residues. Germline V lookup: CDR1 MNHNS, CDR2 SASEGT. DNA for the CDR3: TGTGCCAGCATTGAAGGGGGCAAGGTAAACTATGGCTACACCTTC. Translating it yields CASIEGGKVNYGYTF.

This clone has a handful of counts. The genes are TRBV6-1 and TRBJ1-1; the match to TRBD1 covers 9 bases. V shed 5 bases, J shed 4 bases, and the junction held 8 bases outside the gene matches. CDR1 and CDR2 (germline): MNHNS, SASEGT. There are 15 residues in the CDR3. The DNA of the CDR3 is TGTGCCAGCAGTTGGGACAGGGCGTTGAGCACTGAAGCTTTCTTT. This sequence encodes CASSWDRALSTEAFF.

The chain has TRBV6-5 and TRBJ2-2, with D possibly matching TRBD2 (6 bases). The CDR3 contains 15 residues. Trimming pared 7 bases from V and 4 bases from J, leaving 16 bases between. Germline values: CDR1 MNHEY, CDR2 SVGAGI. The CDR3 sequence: CASTGTPRVTGELFF. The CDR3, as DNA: TGTGCCAGCACCGGGACTCCGCGAGTCACCGGGGAGCTGTTTTTT.

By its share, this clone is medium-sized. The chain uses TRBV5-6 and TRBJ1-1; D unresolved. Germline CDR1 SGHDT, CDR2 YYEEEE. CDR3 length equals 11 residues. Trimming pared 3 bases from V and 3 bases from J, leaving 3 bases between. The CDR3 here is CASSWHTEAFF. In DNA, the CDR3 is TGTGCCAGCAGCTGGCACACTGAAGCTTTCTTT.

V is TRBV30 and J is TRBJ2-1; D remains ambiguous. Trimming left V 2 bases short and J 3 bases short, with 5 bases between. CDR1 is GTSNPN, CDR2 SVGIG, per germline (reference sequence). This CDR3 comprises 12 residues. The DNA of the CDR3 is TGTGCCTGGAGTACAAACTACAATGAGCAGTTCTTC. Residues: CAWSTNYNEQFF.